The present entry profiles one T cell receptor beta chain with its context. What it binds is not known. The data derive from a study of T cells expressing NK-cell markers. Study findings and constraints: Dominant NKG2C+ clonotypes made up about 1.0-7.0% of CD8+ T cells in over five donors.

One entry per CDR3 protein, without DNA, is what TCRdb gives after re-calling the 5' RACE reads. This sample's table reports 200,000 to 300,000 distinct CDR3 sequences. Germline V CDR1 and CDR2: DFQATT, SNEGSKA (reference sequence). The length of the CDR3 is 15 residues. The chain is built from TRBV20-1 and TRBJ2-5; as DNA is missing, the TRBD1 call by TCRdb cannot be tested. This sequence was found in a man aged 18 to 29 in good health. Sequenced material: blood T cells: a sorted CD56 or NKG2C T cell subset, CD4+ or CD8+ T cells, or bulk PBMC T cells (not recorded which). The chain's CDR3 is CSARTPYNLQETQYF.